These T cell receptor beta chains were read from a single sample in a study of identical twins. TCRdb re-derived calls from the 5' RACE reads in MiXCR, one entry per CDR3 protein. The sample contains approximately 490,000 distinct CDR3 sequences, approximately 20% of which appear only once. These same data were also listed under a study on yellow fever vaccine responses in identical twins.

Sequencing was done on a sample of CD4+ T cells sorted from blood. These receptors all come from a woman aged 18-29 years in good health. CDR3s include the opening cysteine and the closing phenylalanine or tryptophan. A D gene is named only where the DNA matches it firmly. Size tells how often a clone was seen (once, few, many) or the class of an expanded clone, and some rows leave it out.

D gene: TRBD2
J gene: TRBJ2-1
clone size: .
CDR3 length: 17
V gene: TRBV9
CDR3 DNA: TGTGCCAGCACCAAAGACCCCACTAGCGGTCTTTACAATGAGCAGTTCTTC
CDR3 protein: CASTKDPTSGLYNEQFF

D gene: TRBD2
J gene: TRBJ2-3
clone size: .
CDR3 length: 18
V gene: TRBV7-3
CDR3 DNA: TGTGCCAGCAGCCAAGGGGGTATTAGCGGGAGTAGCACAGATACGCAGTATTTT
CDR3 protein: CASSQGGISGSSTDTQYF

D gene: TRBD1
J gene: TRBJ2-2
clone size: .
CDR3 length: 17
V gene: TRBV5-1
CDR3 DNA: TGCGCCAGCAGCTTAAACCCAGGGACAGGGGGGACCGGGGAGCTGTTTTTT
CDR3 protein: CASSLNPGTGGTGELFF

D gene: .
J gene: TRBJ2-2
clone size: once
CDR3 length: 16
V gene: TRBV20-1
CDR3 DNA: TGCTGTGCTAGAGCCGAGGGGCGGACCGACACCGGGGAGCTGTTTTTT
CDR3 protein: CCARAEGRTDTGELFF

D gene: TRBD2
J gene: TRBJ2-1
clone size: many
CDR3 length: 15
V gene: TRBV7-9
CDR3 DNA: TGTGCCAGCAGCTCCCCGGGACTAGCAGACAATGAGCAGTTCTTC
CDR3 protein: CASSSPGLADNEQFF

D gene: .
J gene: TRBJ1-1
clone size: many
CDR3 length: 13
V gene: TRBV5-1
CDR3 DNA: TGCGCCAGCAGCTTCGCAGGGGAGACTGAAGCTTTCTTT
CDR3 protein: CASSFAGETEAFF

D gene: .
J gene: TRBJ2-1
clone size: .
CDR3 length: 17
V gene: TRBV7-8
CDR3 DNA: TGTGCCAGCAGCTACAACCCCCCATCCGGGACGAACAATGAGCAGTTCTTC
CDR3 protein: CASSYNPPSGTNNEQFF

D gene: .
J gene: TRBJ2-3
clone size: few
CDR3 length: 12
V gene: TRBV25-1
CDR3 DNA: TGTGCCAGCAGAGATAACCTCGTTCGGCAGTATTTT
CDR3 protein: CASRDNLVRQYF

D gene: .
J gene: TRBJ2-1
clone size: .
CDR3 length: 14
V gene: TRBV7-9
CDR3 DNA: TGTGCCAGCAGCTTAGCGCGTCTGGGGGGTGAGCAGTTCTTC
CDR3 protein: CASSLARLGGEQFF

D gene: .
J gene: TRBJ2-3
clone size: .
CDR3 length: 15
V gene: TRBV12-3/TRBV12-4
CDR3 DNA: TGTGCCAGCAGTAGGCGTCGCCCTTCGGTTAATACGCAGTATTTT
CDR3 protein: CASSRRRPSVNTQYF

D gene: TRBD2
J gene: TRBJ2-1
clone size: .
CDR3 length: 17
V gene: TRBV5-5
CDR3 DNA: TGTGCCAGCAGCCGGAACCAGCGGGAGGGCCCTCGCAATGAGCAGTTCTTC
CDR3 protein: CASSRNQREGPRNEQFF

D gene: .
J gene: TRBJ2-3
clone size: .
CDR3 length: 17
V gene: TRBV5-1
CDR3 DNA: TGCGCCAGCAGCATACAGGGACAAGTTGGTAGCACAGATACGCAGTATTTT
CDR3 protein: CASSIQGQVGSTDTQYF

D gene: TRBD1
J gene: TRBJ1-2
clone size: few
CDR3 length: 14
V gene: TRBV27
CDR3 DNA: TGTGCCAGCAGTTTGGGGACAGGGCACTATGGCTACACCTTC
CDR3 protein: CASSLGTGHYGYTF

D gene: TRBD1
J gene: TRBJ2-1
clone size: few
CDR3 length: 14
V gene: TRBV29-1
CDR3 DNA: TGCAGCGTCAACAGGGACAGAGTCTACAATGAGCAGTTCTTC
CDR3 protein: CSVNRDRVYNEQFF

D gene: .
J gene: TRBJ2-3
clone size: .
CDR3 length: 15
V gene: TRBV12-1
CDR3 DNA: TGTGCCAGCAGCTCCCGGGGGGGCCGAACAGATACGCAGTATTTT
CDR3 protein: CASSSRGGRTDTQYF

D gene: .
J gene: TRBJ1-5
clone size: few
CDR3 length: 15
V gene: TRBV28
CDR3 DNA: TGTGCCAGCAGTTTATCTACAAATAGCAATCAGCCCCAGCATTTT
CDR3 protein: CASSLSTNSNQPQHF

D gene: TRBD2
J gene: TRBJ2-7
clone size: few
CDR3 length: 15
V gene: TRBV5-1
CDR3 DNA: TGCGCCAGCAGTTTTCTAGCGGGAGAGTCCTACGAGCAGTACTTC
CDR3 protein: CASSFLAGESYEQYF

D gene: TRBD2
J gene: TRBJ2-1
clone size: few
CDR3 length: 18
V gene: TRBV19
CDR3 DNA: TGTGCCAGTACCGAGGGGTGGCTAGCGGGAGCCGCCTACAATGAGCAGTTCTTC
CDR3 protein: CASTEGWLAGAAYNEQFF

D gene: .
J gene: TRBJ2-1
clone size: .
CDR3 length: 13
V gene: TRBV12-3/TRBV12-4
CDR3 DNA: TGTGCCAGCAGCCCCTGGGAGGACAATGAGCAGTTCTTC
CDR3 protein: CASSPWEDNEQFF

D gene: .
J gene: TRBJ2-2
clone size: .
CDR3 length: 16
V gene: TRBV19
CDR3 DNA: TGTGCCAGTAGTATCGGAGGGTCCGCGAACACCGGGGAGCTGTTTTTT
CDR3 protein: CASSIGGSANTGELFF

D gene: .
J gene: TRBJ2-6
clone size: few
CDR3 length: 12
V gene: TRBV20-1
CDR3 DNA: TGCAGTGGAATAGCTGGGGCCAACGTCCTGACTTTC
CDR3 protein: CSGIAGANVLTF

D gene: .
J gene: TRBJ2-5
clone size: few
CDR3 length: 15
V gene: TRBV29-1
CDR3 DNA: TGCAGCGTTGAAGAAAGGAGAGCCGCTTGGGAGACCCAGTACTTC
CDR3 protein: CSVEERRAAWETQYF

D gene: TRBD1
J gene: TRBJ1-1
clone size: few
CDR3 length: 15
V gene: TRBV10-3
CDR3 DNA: TGTGCCATCAGTGACCATGACAGGGGGAACACTGAAGCTTTCTTT
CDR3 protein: CAISDHDRGNTEAFF

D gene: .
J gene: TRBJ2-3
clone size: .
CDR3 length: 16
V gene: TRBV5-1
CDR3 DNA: TGCGCCAGCAGCTTGGACGCTAGCTCGGGGGCAGATACGCAGTATTTT
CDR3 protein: CASSLDASSGADTQYF

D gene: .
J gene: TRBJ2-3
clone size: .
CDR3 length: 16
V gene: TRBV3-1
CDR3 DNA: TGTGCCAGCAGCCAAGGGTACAGCCTCAGCACAGATACGCAGTATTTT
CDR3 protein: CASSQGYSLSTDTQYF

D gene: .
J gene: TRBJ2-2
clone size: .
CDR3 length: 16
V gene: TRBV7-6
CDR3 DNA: TGTGCCTCCACACAGACATCCCCAACGGGCACCGGGGAGCTGTTTTTT
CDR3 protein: CASTQTSPTGTGELFF

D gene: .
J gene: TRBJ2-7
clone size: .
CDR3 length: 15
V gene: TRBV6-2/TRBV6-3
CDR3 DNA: TGTGCCAGCAGTTACTCGCGTTGGAGCTCCTACGAGCAGTACTTC
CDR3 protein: CASSYSRWSSYEQYF

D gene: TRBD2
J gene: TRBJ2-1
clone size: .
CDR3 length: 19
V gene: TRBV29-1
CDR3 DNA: TGCAGCGTTGGACTCTTTAGGCTAGCGGGAGGCGAATACTACAATGAGCAGTTCTTC
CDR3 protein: CSVGLFRLAGGEYYNEQFF

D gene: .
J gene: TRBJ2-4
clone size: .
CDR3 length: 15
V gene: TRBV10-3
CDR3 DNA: TGTGCCATCAGTGAGTCTGGGGGCGGGTGGGACATTCAGTACTTC
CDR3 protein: CAISESGGGWDIQYF

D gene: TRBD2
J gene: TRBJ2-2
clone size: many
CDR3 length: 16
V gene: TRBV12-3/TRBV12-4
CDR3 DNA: TGTGCCAGCAGTCTGGGACTAGCGGTGAACACCGGGGAGCTGTTTTTT
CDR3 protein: CASSLGLAVNTGELFF

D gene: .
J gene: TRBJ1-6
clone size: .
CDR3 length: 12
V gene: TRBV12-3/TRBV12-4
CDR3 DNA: TGTGCCAGCAGACTATATAATTCACCCCTCCACTTT
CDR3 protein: CASRLYNSPLHF

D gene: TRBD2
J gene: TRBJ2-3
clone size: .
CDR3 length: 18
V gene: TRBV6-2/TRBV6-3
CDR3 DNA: TGTGCCAGCAGTTTCCTGATGACTAGCGGCTCTAGCACAGATACGCAGTATTTT
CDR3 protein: CASSFLMTSGSSTDTQYF

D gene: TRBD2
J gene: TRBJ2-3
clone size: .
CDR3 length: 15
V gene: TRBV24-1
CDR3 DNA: TGTGCCACCAGTGATCCCGGACTAGCGGGAGAAGCGCAGTATTTT
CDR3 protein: CATSDPGLAGEAQYF

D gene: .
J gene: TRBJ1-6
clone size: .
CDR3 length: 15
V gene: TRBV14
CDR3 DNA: TGTGCCAGCAGCCGAAACAGGGTAAAAGGATCACCCCTCCACTTT
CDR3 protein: CASSRNRVKGSPLHF

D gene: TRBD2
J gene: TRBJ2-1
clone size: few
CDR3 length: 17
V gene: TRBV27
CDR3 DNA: TGTGCCAGCAGTTTAGGCTTTACGGGAGGGCCGTTCAATGAGCAGTTCTTC
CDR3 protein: CASSLGFTGGPFNEQFF

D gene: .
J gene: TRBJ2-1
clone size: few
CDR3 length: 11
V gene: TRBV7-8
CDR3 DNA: TGTGCCAGCAGCCCAGGGGCGGAGCAGTTCTTC
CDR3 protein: CASSPGAEQFF

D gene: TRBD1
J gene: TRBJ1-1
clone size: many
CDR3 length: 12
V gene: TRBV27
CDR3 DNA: TGTGCCAGCAGAAAAACAGGGGTCGGAGCTTTCTTT
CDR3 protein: CASRKTGVGAFF

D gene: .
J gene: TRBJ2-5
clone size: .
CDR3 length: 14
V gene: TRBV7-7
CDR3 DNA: TGTGCCAGCAGCTTAGGGACTTCCGGACAGACCCAGTACTTC
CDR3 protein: CASSLGTSGQTQYF

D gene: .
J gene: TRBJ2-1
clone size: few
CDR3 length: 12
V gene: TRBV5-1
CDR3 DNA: TGCGCCAGCAGCTTGATCGGGGGTGAGCAGTTCTTC
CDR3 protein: CASSLIGGEQFF

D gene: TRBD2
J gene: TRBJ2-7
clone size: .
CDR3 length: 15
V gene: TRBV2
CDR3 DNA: TGTGCCAGCAGGAATGGCCCCTTAGCGGGGGGCGAGCAGTACTTC
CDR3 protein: CASRNGPLAGGEQYF

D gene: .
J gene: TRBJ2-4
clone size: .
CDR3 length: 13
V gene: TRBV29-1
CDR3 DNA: TGCAGCGTTTCCACCCCGACAGAAGGGGGGTCGTACTTC
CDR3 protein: CSVSTPTEGGSYF

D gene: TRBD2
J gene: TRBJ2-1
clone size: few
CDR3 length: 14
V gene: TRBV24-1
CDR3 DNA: TGTGCCACCAGTGTACTAGCGGGAGGTAATGAGCAGTTCTTC
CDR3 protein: CATSVLAGGNEQFF

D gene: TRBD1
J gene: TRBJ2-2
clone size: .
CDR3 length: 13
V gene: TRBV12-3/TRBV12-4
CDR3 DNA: TGTGCCAGCAGTTTAGGGACAGGCGGGGAGCTGTTTTTT
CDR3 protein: CASSLGTGGELFF

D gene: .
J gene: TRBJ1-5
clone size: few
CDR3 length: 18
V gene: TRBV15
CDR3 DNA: TGTGCCACCAGCAGAGTCCCGCCAGGGGCGCTTAGCAATCAGCCCCAGCATTTT
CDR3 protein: CATSRVPPGALSNQPQHF

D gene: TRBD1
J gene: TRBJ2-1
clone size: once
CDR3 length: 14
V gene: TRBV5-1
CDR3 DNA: TGCGCCAGGGGACAGAAGAGCTCCTACAATGAGCAGTTCTTC
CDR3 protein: CARGQKSSYNEQFF

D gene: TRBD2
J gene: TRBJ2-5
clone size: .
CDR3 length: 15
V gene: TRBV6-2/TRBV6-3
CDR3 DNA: TGTGCCAGCACCTTAGCGGGGGGGCTCTCAGAGACCCAGTACTTC
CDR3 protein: CASTLAGGLSETQYF

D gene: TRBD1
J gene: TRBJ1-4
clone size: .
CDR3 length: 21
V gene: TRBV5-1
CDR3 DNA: TGCGCCAGCAGCTTGGCTGCCTATAGGGGACAGGGAAGGCTTGGTAATGAAAAACTGTTTTTT
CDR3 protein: CASSLAAYRGQGRLGNEKLFF

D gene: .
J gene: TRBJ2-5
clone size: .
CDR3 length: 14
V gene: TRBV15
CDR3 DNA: TGTGCCACCAGCGGCGAAACAGAACGGAGTGCCCAGTACTTC
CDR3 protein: CATSGETERSAQYF

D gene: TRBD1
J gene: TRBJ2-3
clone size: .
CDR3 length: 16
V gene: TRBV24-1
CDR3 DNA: TGTGCCACCAGTGATCCAGGACAGGGGGAAGCAGATACGCAGTATTTT
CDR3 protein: CATSDPGQGEADTQYF

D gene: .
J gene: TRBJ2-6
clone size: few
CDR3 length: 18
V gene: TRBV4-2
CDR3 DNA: TGTGCCAGCAGCCAAGGGGTCGGAGATCCTTCTGGGGCCAACGTCCTGACTTTC
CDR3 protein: CASSQGVGDPSGANVLTF

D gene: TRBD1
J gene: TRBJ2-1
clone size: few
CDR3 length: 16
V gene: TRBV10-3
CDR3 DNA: TGTGCCATCAGTGAGACGGGACAGGCTACGGGCAATGAGCAGTTCTTC
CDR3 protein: CAISETGQATGNEQFF

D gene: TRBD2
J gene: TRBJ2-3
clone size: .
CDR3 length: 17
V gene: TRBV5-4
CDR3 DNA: TGTGCCAGCAGCTTGGCGACTAGCGGGGCTAGCACAGATACGCAGTATTTT
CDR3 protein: CASSLATSGASTDTQYF

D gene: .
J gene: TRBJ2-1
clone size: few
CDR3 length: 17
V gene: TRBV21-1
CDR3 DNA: TGTGCCAGCAGCAATGCGACACGGGAGACACCATACAATGAGCAGTTCTTC
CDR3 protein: CASSNATRETPYNEQFF

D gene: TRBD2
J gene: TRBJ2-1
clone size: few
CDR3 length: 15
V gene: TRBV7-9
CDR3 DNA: TGTGCCAGCAGCTTATCCCAGACTAGCGGCAATGAGCAGTTCTTC
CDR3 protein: CASSLSQTSGNEQFF

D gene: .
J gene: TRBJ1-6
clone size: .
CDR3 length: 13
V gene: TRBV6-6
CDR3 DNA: TGTGCCAGCAGAAGGGGGGAAGGGTCACCCCTCCACTTT
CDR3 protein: CASRRGEGSPLHF

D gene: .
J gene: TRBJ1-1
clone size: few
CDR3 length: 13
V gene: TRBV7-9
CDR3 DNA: TGTGCCAGCAGCCAACATATGAACACTGAAGCTTTCTTT
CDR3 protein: CASSQHMNTEAFF

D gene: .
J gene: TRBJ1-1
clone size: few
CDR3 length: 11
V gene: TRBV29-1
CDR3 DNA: TGCAGTACGGGCGGTAACACTGAAGCTTTCTTT
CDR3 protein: CSTGGNTEAFF

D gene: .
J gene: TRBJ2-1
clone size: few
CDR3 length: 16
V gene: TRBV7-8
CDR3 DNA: TGTGCCAGCAGCTTAATGGGGCTAGCAAGCTACAATGAGCAGTTCTTC
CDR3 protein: CASSLMGLASYNEQFF

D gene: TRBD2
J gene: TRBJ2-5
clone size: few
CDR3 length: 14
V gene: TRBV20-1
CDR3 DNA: TGCAGTGTTCCGACTAGCGGATTCCAAGAGACCCAGTACTTC
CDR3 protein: CSVPTSGFQETQYF

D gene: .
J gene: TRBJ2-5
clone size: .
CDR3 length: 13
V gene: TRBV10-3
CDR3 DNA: TGTGCCATCACTCAGGGATCAGGGGAGACCCAGTACTTC
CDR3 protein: CAITQGSGETQYF